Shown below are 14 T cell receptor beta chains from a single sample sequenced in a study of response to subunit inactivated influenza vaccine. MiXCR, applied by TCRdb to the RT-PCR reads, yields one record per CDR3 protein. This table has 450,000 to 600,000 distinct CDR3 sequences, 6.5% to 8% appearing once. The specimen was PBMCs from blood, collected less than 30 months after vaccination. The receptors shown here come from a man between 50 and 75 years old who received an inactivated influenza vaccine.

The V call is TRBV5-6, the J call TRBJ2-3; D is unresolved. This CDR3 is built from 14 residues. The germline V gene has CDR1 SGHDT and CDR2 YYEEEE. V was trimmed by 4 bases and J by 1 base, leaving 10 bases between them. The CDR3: CASSPWSGTDTQYF. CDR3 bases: TGTGCCAGCAGCCCCTGGTCTGGCACAGATACGCAGTATTTT.

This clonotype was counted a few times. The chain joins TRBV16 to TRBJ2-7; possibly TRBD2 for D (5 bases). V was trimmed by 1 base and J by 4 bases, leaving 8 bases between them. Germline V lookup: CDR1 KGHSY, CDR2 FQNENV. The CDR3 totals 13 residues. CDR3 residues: CASSQLSGYEQYF. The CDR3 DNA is TGTGCCAGCAGCCAATTATCGGGATACGAGCAGTACTTC. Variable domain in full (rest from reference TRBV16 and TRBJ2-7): GEEVAQTPKHLVRGEGQKAKLYCAPIKGHSYVFWYQQVLKNEFKFLISFQNENVFDETGMPKERFSAKCLPNSPCSLEIQATKLEDSAVYFCASSQLSGYEQYFGPGTRLTVT.

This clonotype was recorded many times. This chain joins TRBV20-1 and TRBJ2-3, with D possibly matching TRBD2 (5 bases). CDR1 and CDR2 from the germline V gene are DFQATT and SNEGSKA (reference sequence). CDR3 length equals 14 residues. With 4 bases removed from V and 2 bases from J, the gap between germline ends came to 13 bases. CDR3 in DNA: TGCAGTGCTATCCGGGATATCAACACAGATACGCAGTATTTT. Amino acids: CSAIRDINTDTQYF.

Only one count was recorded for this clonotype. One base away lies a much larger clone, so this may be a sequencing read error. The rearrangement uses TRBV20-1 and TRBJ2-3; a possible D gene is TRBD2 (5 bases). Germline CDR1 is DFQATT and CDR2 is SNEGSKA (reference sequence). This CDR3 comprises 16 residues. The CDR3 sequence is CCAGGHGGLIADTQYF. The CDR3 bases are TGCTGTGCCGGCGGGCATGGAGGCCTAATCGCAGATACGCAGTATTTT.

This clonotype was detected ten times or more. The DNA of the CDR3 is TGTGCCAGCAGGGGAGGACAGGGCGATGCCCACTCTGGAAACACCATATATTTT. The encoded protein is CASRGGQGDAHSGNTIYF. The genes are TRBV6-1 and TRBJ1-3; 8 nucleotides align to TRBD1. The V segment lost 6 bases and the J segment 0 bases; nucleotides outside the gene matches: 13. Germline V CDR1 and CDR2: MNHNS, SASEGT. The CDR3 has 18 amino acids.

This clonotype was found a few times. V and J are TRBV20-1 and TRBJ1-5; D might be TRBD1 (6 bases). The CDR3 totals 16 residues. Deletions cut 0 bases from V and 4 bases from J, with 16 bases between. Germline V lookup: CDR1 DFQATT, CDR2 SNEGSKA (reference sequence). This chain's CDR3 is CSARDGWGAGNQPQHF. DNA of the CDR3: TGCAGTGCTAGAGATGGTTGGGGGGCAGGAAATCAGCCCCAGCATTTT.

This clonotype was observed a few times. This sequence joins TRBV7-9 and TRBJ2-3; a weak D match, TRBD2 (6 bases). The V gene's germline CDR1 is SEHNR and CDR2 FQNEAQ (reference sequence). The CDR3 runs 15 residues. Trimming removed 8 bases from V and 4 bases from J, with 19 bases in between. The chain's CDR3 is CASPPPGARPDTQYF. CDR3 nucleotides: TGTGCCAGCCCCCCCCCGGGAGCCCGCCCAGATACGCAGTATTTT.

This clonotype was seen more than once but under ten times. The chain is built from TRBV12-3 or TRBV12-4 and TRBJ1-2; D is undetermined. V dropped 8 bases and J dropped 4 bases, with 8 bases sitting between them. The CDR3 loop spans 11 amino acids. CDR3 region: CASGSFYGYTF. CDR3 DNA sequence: TGTGCCAGCGGTTCCTTCTATGGCTACACCTTC.

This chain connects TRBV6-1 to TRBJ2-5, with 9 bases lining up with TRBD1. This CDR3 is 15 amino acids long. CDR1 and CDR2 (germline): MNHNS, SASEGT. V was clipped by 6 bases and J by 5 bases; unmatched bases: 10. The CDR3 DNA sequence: TGTGCCAGCAGCAAAGGGACAGGGCTAGGGGAGACCCAGTACTTC. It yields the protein CASSKGTGLGETQYF.

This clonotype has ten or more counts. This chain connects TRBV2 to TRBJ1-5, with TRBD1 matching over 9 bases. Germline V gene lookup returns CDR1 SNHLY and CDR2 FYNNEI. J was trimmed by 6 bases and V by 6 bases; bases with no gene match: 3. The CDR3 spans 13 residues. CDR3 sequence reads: CASRGQGGQPQHF. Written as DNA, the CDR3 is TGTGCCAGCAGGGGACAGGGTGGTCAGCCCCAGCATTTT.

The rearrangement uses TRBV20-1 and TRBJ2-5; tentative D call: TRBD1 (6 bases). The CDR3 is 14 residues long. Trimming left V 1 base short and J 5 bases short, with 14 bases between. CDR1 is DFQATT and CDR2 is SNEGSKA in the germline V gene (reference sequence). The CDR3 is CSARVSGGIETQYF. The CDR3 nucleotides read TGCAGTGCTAGAGTTTCTGGGGGCATCGAGACCCAGTACTTC.

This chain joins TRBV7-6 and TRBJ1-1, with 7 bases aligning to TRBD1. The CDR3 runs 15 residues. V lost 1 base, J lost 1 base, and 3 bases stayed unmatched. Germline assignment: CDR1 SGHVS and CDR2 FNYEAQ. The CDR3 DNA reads TGTGCCAGCAGCTTAGTCAGGGGGAGGAACACTGAAGCTTTCTTT. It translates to CASSLVRGRNTEAFF.

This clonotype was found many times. The CDR3 reads CASSLGGRGNTEAFF. CDR3 coding DNA: TGCGCCAGCAGCTTGGGTGGCAGAGGGAACACTGAAGCTTTCTTT. V gene TRBV5-1 combines with J gene TRBJ1-1, with D hard to call. There are 15 residues in the CDR3. CDR1 and CDR2 from the germline V gene are SGHRS and YFSETQ. The ends were cut back, 0 bases at V and 1 base at J, with 10 bases in the middle. The whole variable domain, remainder taken from reference TRBV5-1 and TRBJ1-1, is KAGVTQTPRYLIKTRGQQVTLSCSPISGHRSVSWYQQTPGQGLQFLFEYFSETQRNKGNFPGRFSGRQFSNSRSEMNVSTLELGDSALYLCASSLGGRGNTEAFFGQGTRLTVV.

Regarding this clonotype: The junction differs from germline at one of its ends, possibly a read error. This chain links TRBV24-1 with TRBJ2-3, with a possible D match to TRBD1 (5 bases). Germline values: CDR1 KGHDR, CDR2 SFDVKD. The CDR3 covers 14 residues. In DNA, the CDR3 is TGTGCCACCAGTGTTGTAGGGGCCGCAGATACGCATTATTTT. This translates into CATSVVGAADTHYF.